The 24 T cell receptor beta chains below all came from one sample that was sequenced in a study of shared clonotypes between healthy human individuals (TCRdb year 2020). Library generation was performed with the immunoSEQ multiplex PCR assay. In its TCRdb copy, this immuneACCESS table keeps in-frame sequences only and misses some clones. Where compared with another copy, unresolved V genes explain less than half of these, and the others have no known cause. For this sample there are about 2,500,000 clones; just over 90% appear just once. In total, the top ten clones hold around 0.14% of the sample. The sample comprised naive CD4+ T cells sorted from blood. Reading the label with the study, this specimen's cell subset or site is: CD45RA+ positively selected. The receptor set was obtained from a man between 18 and 35 years old in good health.

This clone has only one observation. The chain joins TRBV9 to TRBJ1-3; tentative D call: TRBD1 (6 bases). This CDR3 contains 15 residues. Germline V gene sequence: CDR1 SGDLS, CDR2 YYNGEE. V lost 4 bases to trimming and J lost 0 bases, with 11 bases between them. The CDR3 DNA sequence: TGTGCCAGCAGCCCAACAGGGAACTCTGGAAACACCATATATTTT. It is translated as CASSPTGNSGNTIYF.

The CDR3 nucleotides read TGCGCCAGCAGCTCACCACCGAACCGGCTCGTCGGCACTGAAGCTTTCTTT. Amino acids: CASSSPPNRLVGTEAFF. The V gene is TRBV4-1, the J gene TRBJ1-1; D is undetermined. The CDR3 is 17 amino acids. The germline CDR1 and CDR2 sequences are MGHRA and YSYEKL. V lost 5 bases, J lost 4 bases, and 23 bases lay in between.

V is TRBV27 and J is TRBJ2-3; 12 nucleotides align to TRBD2. Germline V CDR1 and CDR2: MNHEY, SMNVEV (reference sequence). The CDR3 runs to 19 residues. The V and J ends lost 2 bases and 4 bases, in that order; junction bases with no gene match: 13. CDR3 protein: CASSLKAHSLAGGPDTQYF. Here the CDR3 DNA reads TGTGCCAGCAGTTTAAAAGCCCACTCCCTAGCGGGGGGGCCAGATACGCAGTATTTT.

This clone was detected once. This chain joins TRBV25-1 and TRBJ2-2, with 7 bases lining up with TRBD1. Per germline, CDR1 MGHDK and CDR2 SYGVNS. V was pared by 9 bases and J by 1 base, with 11 bases of the junction left unmatched. This CDR3 region has 16 residues. The CDR3 sequence: CARTGSRPLNTGELFF. The CDR3 DNA follows: TGTGCCAGGACAGGGAGCAGGCCATTGAACACCGGGGAGCTGTTTTTT. Supplemented by reference TRBV25-1 and TRBJ2-2, the full variable domain reads EADIYQTPRYLVIGTGKKITLECSQTMGHDKMYWYQQDPGMELHLIHYSYGVNSTEKGDLSSESTVSRIRTEHFPLTLESARPSHTSQYLCARTGSRPLNTGELFFGEGSRLTVL.

Remarks on this clone: Other DNA sequences in this sample translate to the same CDR3. The chain carries TRBV9 and TRBJ2-2; D call uncertain. V was shortened by 0 bases and J by 0 bases, with 9 bases between the two germline ends. CDR1 is SGDLS, CDR2 YYNGEE, per germline. The CDR3 loop spans 16 amino acids. DNA of the CDR3: TGTGCCAGCAGCGTAGGGGCAGCTGCGAACACCGGGGAGCTGTTTTTT. Amino acid sequence: CASSVGAAANTGELFF.

Comment on this clone: Other DNA sequences in the same sample also yield this CDR3. This chain links TRBV5-1 with TRBJ1-2, with no clear D. V shed 0 bases and J shed 2 bases, with 5 bases lying between them. The germline V gene encodes CDR1 SGHRS and CDR2 YFSETQ. The CDR3 is 13 amino acids. CDR3 in amino acids: CASSLGQNYGYTF. The CDR3 DNA sequence: TGCGCCAGCAGCTTGGGACAAAACTATGGCTACACCTTC.

The chain employs TRBV11-2 and TRBJ2-1; no clear D. The V end was cut by 2 bases, the J end by 10 bases, with 15 bases between. The CDR3 contains 14 residues. In germline, CDR1 is SGHAT, CDR2 FQNNGV. The CDR3 reads CASSLPPSSGEQFF. The CDR3, as DNA: TGTGCCAGCAGCTTACCCCCTTCTAGTGGGGAGCAGTTCTTC.

The J gene is TRBJ1-1, the V gene TRBV5-4; 10 positions agree with TRBD1. This CDR3 spans 16 amino acids. Trimming took 2 bases from V and 1 from J; bases not matched to a gene: 5. The germline V gene encodes CDR1 SGHNT and CDR2 YYREEE (reference sequence). The CDR3: CASSFPGQGRNTEAFF. CDR3 bases: TGTGCCAGCAGCTTCCCGGGACAGGGGAGGAACACTGAAGCTTTCTTT.

CDR3 protein: CASSFLAAEAFF. In DNA, the CDR3 is TGTGCCAGCAGTTTCCTCGCTGCTGAAGCTTTCTTT. The chain links TRBV28 to TRBJ1-1; D not certain. The CDR3 spans 12 residues. From germline, CDR1 is MDHEN and CDR2 SYDVKM. Trimming pared 3 bases from V and 6 bases from J, leaving 8 bases between.

The CDR3 DNA sequence: TGTGCCTGGAAAGTGAAGGATTCTGGTGGATCACCCCTCCACTTT. This sequence encodes CAWKVKDSGGSPLHF. The V call is TRBV30, the J call TRBJ1-6; D not resolved. Germline-derived CDR1 and CDR2 are GTSNPN and SVGIG (reference sequence). CDR3 size: 15 residues. Trimming removed 4 bases from V and 10 bases from J, with 20 bases in between. The full variable domain, its missing parts supplied by reference TRBV30 and TRBJ1-6, is SQTIHQWPATLVQPVGSPLSLECTVEGTSNPNLYWYRQAAGRGLQLLFYSVGIGQISSEVPQNLSASRPQDRQFILSSKKLLLSDSGFYLCAWKVKDSGGSPLHFGNGTRLTVT.

The chain combines TRBV10-3 with TRBJ1-3, with unresolved D. The CDR3 length is 15 residues. V shed 4 bases and J shed 0 bases, with 10 bases lying between them. Germline-derived CDR1 and CDR2 are ENHRY and SYGVKD. CDR3 residues: CAISVGVSSGNTIYF. CDR3 DNA: TGTGCCATCAGTGTTGGGGTAAGCTCTGGAAACACCATATATTTT.

The chain joins TRBV5-1 to TRBJ2-3; D gene ambiguous. There are 15 residues in the CDR3. V lost 0 bases and J lost 2, with 10 bases in between. Germline V gene sequence: CDR1 SGHRS, CDR2 YFSETQ. CDR3 DNA sequence: TGCGCCAGCAGCTTGGAAGTCAGGCACACAGATACGCAGTATTTT. Translation gives CASSLEVRHTDTQYF. The whole variable domain, remainder taken from reference TRBV5-1 and TRBJ2-3, is KAGVTQTPRYLIKTRGQQVTLSCSPISGHRSVSWYQQTPGQGLQFLFEYFSETQRNKGNFPGRFSGRQFSNSRSEMNVSTLELGDSALYLCASSLEVRHTDTQYFGPGTRLTVL.

In regard to this clone: Other DNA sequences in this specimen translate into the identical CDR3. The CDR3 sequence is CASSPGQGYNEQFF. The CDR3 DNA follows: TGCGCCAGCAGTCCGGGACAGGGATACAATGAGCAGTTCTTC. The V and J genes are TRBV10-1 and TRBJ2-1; TRBD1 matches 9 bases. The CDR3 contains 14 residues. Germline CDR1 is WNHNN and CDR2 is SYGVQD (reference sequence). The junction had 3 bases not matched to a gene; V was cut back by 5 bases and J by 4 bases.

As concerns this clone: The same CDR3 is also encoded by other DNA sequences in this sample. The rearrangement links TRBV18 to TRBJ2-5, with 8 bases that match TRBD1. The trim removed 0 bases at V and 5 bases at J, leaving 5 bases unmatched. Germline V gene data show CDR1 as KGHSH and CDR2 as LQKENI. There are 15 residues in the CDR3. CDR3 nucleotides: TGTGCCAGCTCACCACCAGGACAGGGTGGGGAGACCCAGTACTTC. Protein: CASSPPGQGGETQYF. Drawing the rest from reference TRBV18 and TRBJ2-5, the complete variable domain is NAGVMQNPRHLVRRRGQEARLRCSPMKGHSHVYWYRQLPEEGLKFMVYLQKENIIDESGMPKERFSAEFPKEGPSILRIQQVVRGDSAAYFCASSPPGQGGETQYFGPGTRLLVL.

The chain is built from TRBV25-1 and TRBJ2-3, with D tentatively TRBD1 (5 bases). Germline V lookup: CDR1 MGHDK, CDR2 SYGVNS. This CDR3 has 15 amino acids. V was trimmed by 2 bases and J by 0 bases, leaving 9 bases between them. This CDR3 reads CASSEQGTSTDTQYF. CDR3 sequence (DNA): TGTGCCAGCAGTGAACAGGGAACTAGCACAGATACGCAGTATTTT.

About this clone itself: The sample has other DNA sequences that encode this CDR3 too. This chain joins TRBV18 and TRBJ2-1; 9 bases agree with TRBD1. The ends lost 2 bases at V and 7 bases at J; junction bases unmatched: 3. There are 14 residues in the CDR3. CDR1 and CDR2 (germline): KGHSH, LQKENI. CDR3 sequence: CASSPGTGRNEQFF. The CDR3 bases are TGTGCCAGCTCACCAGGGACAGGGAGGAATGAGCAGTTCTTC.

V and J are TRBV28 and TRBJ1-1; D gene uncertain. The CDR3 totals 13 residues. The germline V gene has CDR1 MDHEN and CDR2 SYDVKM. Trimming shortened V by 4 bases and J by 4 bases, and 10 bases separated the two germline ends. The CDR3 loop is CASSSPPGTEAFF. CDR3 coding DNA: TGTGCCAGCAGTTCGCCCCCGGGCACTGAAGCTTTCTTT.

The chain recombines TRBV7-9 with TRBJ1-1; TRBD1 aligns across 9 bases. Germline V gene data show CDR1 as SEHNR and CDR2 as FQNEAQ (reference sequence). The CDR3 has 16 amino acids. The V segment lost 1 base and the J segment 5 bases; nucleotides outside the gene matches: 8. CDR3 amino acids: CASSLVAGTGWTEAFF. The CDR3 DNA reads TGTGCCAGCAGCTTAGTGGCCGGGACAGGGTGGACTGAAGCTTTCTTT.

This sequence joins TRBV6-6 and TRBJ1-5; a weak D match, TRBD1 (6 bases). V lost 6 bases to trimming and J lost 7 bases, with 16 bases between them. The CDR3 length is 14 residues. Germline V lookup: CDR1 MNHNY, CDR2 SVGAGI (reference sequence). In DNA form, the CDR3 reads TGTGCCAGCAGGCTGGGCAGGGGTAGCCAGCCCCAGCATTTT. Translation gives CASRLGRGSQPQHF.

This chain links TRBV2 with TRBJ1-6, with TRBD1 matching 7 bases. CDR1 SNHLY and CDR2 FYNNEI come from the germline V gene. This CDR3 is built from 16 residues. The J segment lost 0 bases and the V segment lost 7 bases, leaving 6 bases of the junction unmatched. CDR3 nucleotide sequence: TGTGCCAGCAAGAGGGACAGAAGCTCCTATAATTCACCCCTCCACTTT. It is translated as CASKRDRSSYNSPLHF.

The chain uses TRBV29-1 and TRBJ2-3, with 7 bases lining up with TRBD2. Germline assignment: CDR1 SQVTM and CDR2 ANQGSEA. This CDR3 is built from 16 residues. V gave up 7 bases and J gave up 1 base; unmatched junction bases: 14. CDR3 sequence reads: CSASRGRMEGTDTQYF. The CDR3 nucleotides are TGCAGCGCTTCTCGCGGGAGAATGGAAGGCACAGATACGCAGTATTTT.

The chain joins TRBV2 to TRBJ2-6, with TRBD1 matching over 9 bases. V shed 6 bases and J 13 bases; nucleotides not matched to a gene: 13. This CDR3 is 15 amino acids long. Germline CDR1 SNHLY, CDR2 FYNNEI. This CDR3 is CASSDPGDRVGVLTF. CDR3 in DNA: TGTGCCAGCAGCGACCCCGGGGACAGGGTGGGAGTCCTGACTTTC.

Regarding this clone: The sample holds other DNA sequences that translate to the same CDR3. The chain couples TRBV10-3 to TRBJ2-5; D is unclear. Germline CDR1 and CDR2: ENHRY and SYGVKD. Trimming shortened V by 0 bases and J by 5 bases, and 7 bases separated the two germline ends. This CDR3 contains 13 residues. Written as DNA, the CDR3 is TGTGCCATCAGTGAGTCGGTGCAGGAGACCCAGTACTTC. It yields the protein CAISESVQETQYF.

The chain has TRBV7-9 and TRBJ2-1; D perhaps matches TRBD2 (6 bases). Deletions cut 1 base from V and 2 bases from J, with 12 bases between. This CDR3 is 16 amino acids long. Germline values: CDR1 SEHNR, CDR2 FQNEAQ (reference sequence). In DNA form, the CDR3 reads TGTGCCAGCAGCTTAGTGGGCGGGGTAGCCTACAATGAGCAGTTCTTC. As protein: CASSLVGGVAYNEQFF.